The 9 T cell receptor beta chains below come from one sample, sequenced in a study of T cell responses to AZD1222 COVID-19 vaccine. Measured with immunoSEQ multiplex PCR; TCRdb has only the in-frame clones, and not every one. Among some 130,000 clones listed, 90% to 95% were seen once. The sample in question was peripheral blood, obtained 28 days after the second AZD1222 dose. These receptors were collected from an adult who received the AZD1222 COVID-19 vaccine.

The chain links TRBV5-6 to TRBJ1-2; no clear D gene. The CDR3 sequence is 15 residues long. CDR1 is SGHDT, CDR2 YYEEEE, per germline. V was cut by 5 bases and J by 0 bases, with 14 bases left in between. CDR3 in amino acids: CASSLDPNPNYGYTF. The CDR3 DNA reads as TGTGCCAGCAGTCTCGACCCAAACCCTAACTATGGCTACACCTTC.

The chain carries TRBV2 and TRBJ1-5; no reliable D call. V lost 4 bases to trimming and J lost 6 bases, with 10 bases between them. Germline-derived CDR1 and CDR2 are SNHLY and FYNNEI. This CDR3 is 13 amino acids long. The DNA of the CDR3 is TGTGCCAGCAGTGTTAATGAGGGTCAGCCCCAGCATTTT. Translating it yields CASSVNEGQPQHF.

The rearrangement links TRBV18 to TRBJ1-5, with a weak D call TRBD1 (5 bases). This CDR3 contains 13 residues. Trimming left V 5 bases short and J 4 bases short, with 9 bases between. CDR1 is KGHSH and CDR2 is LQKENI in the germline V gene. CDR3 amino acids: CASSAGANQPQHF. CDR3 in DNA: TGTGCCAGCTCAGCCGGGGCAAATCAGCCCCAGCATTTT.

The chain uses TRBV2 and TRBJ1-2; no clear D gene. Between the trimmed V and J ends, which lost 6 bases and 2 bases, there was a span of 10 bases. Germline V gene sequence: CDR1 SNHLY, CDR2 FYNNEI. CDR3 length equals 13 residues. CDR3 loop: CASRRTENYGYTF. The CDR3 coding sequence is TGTGCCAGCAGAAGAACAGAAAACTATGGCTACACCTTC.

The V and J genes are TRBV28 and TRBJ1-1; no reliable D call. From germline, CDR1 is MDHEN and CDR2 SYDVKM. The CDR3 extends over 14 amino acids. Trimming removed 6 bases at V and 2 bases at J, with 13 bases between. The CDR3 region has the DNA TGTGCCAGCAGCCGCCGGACGCTCAACACTGAAGCTTTCTTT. Its protein product is CASSRRTLNTEAFF.

In this sample, this clone turned up once. The chain employs TRBV5-1 and TRBJ1-2; no definite D call. The CDR3 is 12 amino acids. The ends were cut back, 5 bases at V and 4 bases at J, with 9 bases in the middle. Germline V lookup: CDR1 SGHRS, CDR2 YFSETQ. CDR3 sequence: CASSISSYGYTF. The CDR3 bases are TGCGCCAGCAGTATTTCCAGCTATGGCTACACCTTC. Combining the CDR3 with reference TRBV5-1 and TRBJ1-2 gives the whole variable domain KAGVTQTPRYLIKTRGQQVTLSCSPISGHRSVSWYQQTPGQGLQFLFEYFSETQRNKGNFPGRFSGRQFSNSRSEMNVSTLELGDSALYLCASSISSYGYTFGSGTRLTVV.

This sequence joins TRBV9 and TRBJ1-5, with 7 bases lining up with TRBD1. CDR3 length equals 15 residues. V trimming: 4 bases; J trimming: 5 bases; junction bases outside the gene matches: 9. Germline CDR1 and CDR2: SGDLS and YYNGEE. The CDR3 sequence is CASSPGTVHDQPQHF. The CDR3 region has the DNA TGTGCCAGCAGCCCCGGGACAGTCCACGATCAGCCCCAGCATTTT.

This clone showed up just once. The chain recombines TRBV19 with TRBJ1-5, with D hard to call. V lost 7 bases and J 5 bases, leaving 15 bases between the germline ends. This CDR3 has 14 residues. Germline V CDR1 and CDR2: LNHDA, SQIVND (reference sequence). CDR3 loop: CASKQKGLDQPQHF. The DNA of the CDR3 is TGTGCCAGTAAGCAGAAGGGTTTGGATCAGCCCCAGCATTTT. The full variable domain, completed using reference TRBV19 and TRBJ1-5, is DGGITQSPKYLFRKEGQNVTLSCEQNLNHDAMYWYRQDPGQGLRLIYYSQIVNDFQKGDIAEGYSVSREKKESFPLTVTSAQKNPTAFYLCASKQKGLDQPQHFGDGTRLSIL.

J is TRBJ1-5 and V is TRBV24-1, with D uncertain. CDR3 length: 14 residues. Trimming removed 3 bases from V and 1 base from J, with 6 bases in between. Germline CDR1 and CDR2: KGHDR and SFDVKD. CDR3 bases: TGTGCCACCAGTGATCCGGGGAGCAATCAGCCCCAGCATTTT. Its protein is CATSDPGSNQPQHF.